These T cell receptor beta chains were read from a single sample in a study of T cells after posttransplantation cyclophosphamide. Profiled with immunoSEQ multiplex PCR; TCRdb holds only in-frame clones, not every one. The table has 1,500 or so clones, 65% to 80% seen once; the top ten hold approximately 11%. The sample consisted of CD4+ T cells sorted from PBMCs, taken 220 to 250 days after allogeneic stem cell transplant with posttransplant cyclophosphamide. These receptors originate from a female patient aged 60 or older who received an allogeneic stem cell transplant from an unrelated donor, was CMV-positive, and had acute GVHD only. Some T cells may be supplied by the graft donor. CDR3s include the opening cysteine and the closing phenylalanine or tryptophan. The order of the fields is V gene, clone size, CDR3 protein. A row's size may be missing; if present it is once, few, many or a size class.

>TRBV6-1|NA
CASSEPYEQYF
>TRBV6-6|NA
CASSRGGHRYQYF
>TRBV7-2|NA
CASSLSSGTGTDTQYF
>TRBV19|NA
CASTLGGVWNQPQHF
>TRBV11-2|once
CASSFRGGYEQYF
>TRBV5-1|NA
CASSSNRGTTDTQYF
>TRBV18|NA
CASSSFQDTQYF
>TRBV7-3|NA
CASSLAGVTGELFF
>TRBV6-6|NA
CASSSTSDTQYF
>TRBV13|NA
CASSLREFGLKYF
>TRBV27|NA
CASSLSGRLSRGNQPQHF
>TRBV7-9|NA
CASSSLQGPGELFF
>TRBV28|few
CASSHPGDGYTF
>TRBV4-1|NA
CASSQEQGSGYEQYF
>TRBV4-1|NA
CASSLGLLGGYTF
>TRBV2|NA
CASTGRGQHRGLFF
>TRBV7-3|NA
CASSPGRGPYEQYF
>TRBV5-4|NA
CASSPAGPQETQYF
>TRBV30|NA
CAWSGQYEKLFF
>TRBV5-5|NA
CASSLFWLAVRPETQYF
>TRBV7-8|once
CASSSDGTANEKLFF
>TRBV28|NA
CASSPLAGVDTGELFF
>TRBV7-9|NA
CASSRPGQGSYEQYF
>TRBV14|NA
CASSQESRFGVEQYF
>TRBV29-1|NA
CSGRLADSRGFF
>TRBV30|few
CAWSVGRGNTIYF
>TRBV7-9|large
CASSLGDSPVEKLFF
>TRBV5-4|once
CASTLAGFETQYF
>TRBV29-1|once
CSVRDQGSSYEQYF
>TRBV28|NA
CASSITVNTGELFF
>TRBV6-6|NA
CASSSGHRGSVDEQFF
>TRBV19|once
CASSILGGSSYEQYF
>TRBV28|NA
CASSLSQGRDQPQHF
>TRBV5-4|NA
CASSSTGRETQYF
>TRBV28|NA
CASSPMGAPLWANVLTF
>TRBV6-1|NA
CASSEWTSTGVNTQYF
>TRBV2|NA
CASSAGGHEAFF
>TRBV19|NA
CASSSGGPNYEQYF
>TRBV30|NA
CAWIGGVVNTEAFF
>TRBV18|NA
CASSPVAGGPDEQYF
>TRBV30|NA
CAWSFPPGDPNTEAFF
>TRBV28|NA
CASSTNPERPQHF
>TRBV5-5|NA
CASSLDSGSGGANVLTF
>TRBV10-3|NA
CAISESRMQYF
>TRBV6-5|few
CASSYAGLLSSTEAFF
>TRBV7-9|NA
CASSLDSSDQPQHF
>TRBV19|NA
CATRPFTGVGQPQHF
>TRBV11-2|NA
CASSLGQLSYEQYF
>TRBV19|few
CASSSLLGTDTQYF
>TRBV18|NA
CASSPGQGGYGYTF
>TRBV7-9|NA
CASSLEWTSTYEQYF
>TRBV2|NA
CASRARLAGQETQYF
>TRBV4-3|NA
CASSQDLEAGGGTDTQYF
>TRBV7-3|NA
CASSLSGGAFEQYF
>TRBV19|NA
CASKGGQGNLLSYNEQFF
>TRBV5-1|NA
CASSLETGYGYTF
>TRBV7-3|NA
CASSPSSGTYEQYF
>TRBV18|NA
CANSPPGQGSEQYF
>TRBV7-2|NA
CASSLGTGDEQYF
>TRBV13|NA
CASSSRWEQFF